Listed below are T cell receptor beta chains from one sample, sequenced in a study of cytotoxic CD8 clonotypes in ibrutinib-treated CLL. Libraries were prepared by immunoSEQ multiplex PCR; TCRdb keeps only in-frame clonotypes and omits some of them. The data show about 130,000 clones, approximately 81% seen once. Sample: PBMCs, taken after 12 months of ibrutinib treatment. These receptor sequences come from a human donor with chronic lymphocytic leukemia. CDR3s leave out the opening cysteine and the closing phenylalanine or tryptophan. D genes are given only for firm matches.

V: TRBV5-6
D: NA
CDR3: ASSLLHSTEAF

V: TRBV4-1
D: TRBD1
CDR3: ASSQADRGRAYEQF

V: TRBV27
D: NA
CDR3: ASSFSDTYEQY

V: TRBV7-2
D: NA
CDR3: ASSLVYGTEAF

V: TRBV4-3
D: TRBD2
CDR3: ASSQDPIAGANNEQF

V: TRBV6-5
D: NA
CDR3: ASSPVGNTEAF

V: TRBV12-5
D: NA
CDR3: ASGFLQLLSLKPTSTDTQY

V: TRBV7-6
D: TRBD1
CDR3: ASSLARDSEQNYEQY

V: TRBV19
D: NA
CDR3: ASSISSNNEKLF

V: TRBV6-5
D: NA
CDR3: ASRGAGAHSYEQY

V: TRBV28
D: NA
CDR3: ASSFDAGQGGEQY

V: TRBV6-1
D: NA
CDR3: ASSELPISGANVLT

V: TRBV5-1
D: TRBD1
CDR3: ASSPTGAGLEAF

V: TRBV10-3
D: NA
CDR3: ASRDLNTDTQY

V: TRBV29-1
D: TRBD2
CDR3: SVPTGPSGISYNEQF

V: TRBV5-4
D: NA
CDR3: ASSLQQTASGANVLT

V: TRBV11-2
D: NA
CDR3: ASSLYSGGLAGNTIY

V: TRBV2
D: TRBD1
CDR3: ASSGQGQSEQY

V: TRBV30
D: NA
CDR3: AWSWEGAVGGIGEKY

V: TRBV6-1
D: TRBD2
CDR3: ASSNLAGADGELF

V: TRBV5-1
D: NA
CDR3: ASSLGRAGSTDTQY

V: TRBV18
D: NA
CDR3: ASSPGRDTGELF

V: TRBV27
D: TRBD2
CDR3: ASSHSGRVYEQY

V: TRBV6-4
D: TRBD2
CDR3: ASSGLAGAYNEQF

V: TRBV4-2
D: TRBD2
CDR3: ASSRASGSNYEQY

V: TRBV6-1
D: NA
CDR3: ASSPASSYEQY

V: TRBV30
D: NA
CDR3: AWRPIWTKGTTGELF

V: TRBV29-1
D: NA
CDR3: SVEGSVPYGYT

V: TRBV4-2
D: NA
CDR3: ASGDGWEYGYT

V: TRBV2
D: NA
CDR3: ASSERRLRDGYT

V: TRBV4-1
D: TRBD1
CDR3: ASSPTGEPYEQY

V: TRBV20-1
D: NA
CDR3: SAEGDEQF